Only one count was recorded for the clone carrying this T cell receptor (beta chain). The target antigen is unknown. The data were obtained in a study of cytomegalovirus exposure and HLA in healthy donors. About the research overall: Around 85 million unique TCRs from HLA-typed donors were held in an early data release.

Both 60 Vbeta primers and 13 Jbeta primers went into the PCR. Assay: immunoSEQ multiplex PCR; the TCRdb copy retains only in-frame clones and omits some. The data show approximately 90,000 clones, approximately 76% seen once. Study conclusions and caveats: Earlier analysis found most TCR beta V segments productive about 90% or about 30% of the time. Associated with HLA alleles at 0.05 false discovery rate in a later analysis were around 15,000 TCR beta sequences. A later analysis found that most CMV-associated TCR beta chains appeared HLA-restricted.

The CDR3 extends over 18 amino acids. V lost 4 bases to trimming and J lost 2 bases; unmatched junction nucleotides: 12. CDR1 and CDR2 (germline): SGHKS, YYEKEE (reference sequence). J is TRBJ2-7 and V is TRBV5-5; 13 nucleotides match TRBD2. The sample was PBMCs. This clonotype was obtained from a male donor in good health and CMV-seronegative. The CDR3, as DNA: TGTGCCAGCAGCCCCGGACTAGCGGGAGAATCCTGGACCTACGAGCAGTACTTC. Translated: CASSPGLAGESWTYEQYF.